This T cell receptor (beta chain) was recorded in a study of shared clonotypes between healthy human individuals. Sequencing was performed with immunoSEQ multiplex PCR; in TCRdb, only in-frame clones are kept and a portion is missing. Seen here are millions of clones, roughly 94% observed once, and the top ten hold 0.13%. Division of CD4+ cells produced a CD45RA+ naive subset and a CD45RA-negative memory subset. Trimming left V 3 bases short and J 4 bases short, with 13 bases between. The CDR3 has 15 residues. CDR1 and CDR2 (germline): SGHTA, FQGNSA. The sequenced sample consisted of naive CD4+ T cells sorted from blood. The subset denotes: CD45RA+ positively selected. The chain joins TRBV7-2 to TRBJ1-3; no clear D. The sequence derives from a man between 18 and 29 years old in good health. CDR3 sequence (DNA): TGTGCCAGCAGCTTTAGCCAGGTTCAGGGAAACACCATATATTTT. Encoded protein: CASSFSQVQGNTIYF.